The clone carrying this TCR beta chain was recorded many times. It was RNA transcripts that yielded the amplified TCR beta CDR3 regions. HTBI primers drove first-round RT-PCR of the TCR CDR3. TCRdb reanalysed the multiplex PCR reads using MiXCR and keeps one entry per CDR3 protein. The sample lists a few hundred thousand distinct CDR3 sequences, approximately 14% occurring once. The sample originates from a study of T cells in Graves' hyperthyroidism and ophthalmopathy. V was clipped by 2 bases and J by 8 bases, with 12 bases between them. This CDR3 is 14 amino acids long. This chain uses TRBV12-3 or TRBV12-4 with TRBJ1-4, with D unresolved. The TCR comes from a woman in her twenties or thirties with Graves' hyperthyroidism that later progressed to Graves' ophthalmopathy. Sequenced: blood. CDR3 sequence: CASSLIGIGEKLFF. CDR3 DNA sequence: TGTGCCAGCAGTTTAATCGGAATTGGGGAAAAACTGTTTTTT.